The 5 T cell receptor beta chains reported below all come from one sample, sequenced in a study of blood T cell repertoires in COVID-19. Produced via immunoSEQ multiplex PCR; TCRdb's table is partial and in-frame only. This table has 150,000 or so clones, almost 90% appearing once. Material for sequencing was peripheral blood. These receptors originate from a woman in her fifties or sixties with acute or convalescent COVID-19.

The genes are TRBV7-9 and TRBJ1-4; D ambiguous. The germline V gene has CDR1 SEHNR and CDR2 FQNEAQ (reference sequence). Between the trimmed V and J ends, which lost 3 bases and 0 bases, there was a span of 11 bases. The CDR3 runs 16 residues. Written as DNA, the CDR3 is TGTGCCAGCAGCTTTAGAATCACCCCAACTAATGAAAAACTGTTTTTT. The encoded protein is CASSFRITPTNEKLFF.

The chain combines TRBV4-2 with TRBJ1-4; 7 bases align to TRBD1. Germline CDR1 reads LGHNA; CDR2 reads YNFKEQ. V dropped 0 bases and J dropped 1; count of bases not matched to a gene: 11. This CDR3 spans 19 amino acids. The CDR3 nucleotides are TGTGCCAGCAGCCAAGAGTGGGACAGCCCTGGCGGAACTAATGAAAAACTGTTTTTT. Protein product: CASSQEWDSPGGTNEKLFF.

The V gene is TRBV6-5, the J gene TRBJ1-1, with D possibly TRBD1 on 6 matching bases. CDR1 and CDR2 (germline): MNHEY, SVGAGI. The CDR3 totals 12 residues. V shed 7 bases and J shed 6 bases, with 12 bases lying between them. The CDR3 nucleotides are TGTGCCAGCATCAGCAGGGGACCTGAAGCTTTCTTT. Its translation is CASISRGPEAFF.

V is TRBV6-2 or TRBV6-3 and J is TRBJ1-2; D perhaps matches TRBD1 (6 bases). Trimming took off 2 bases at V and 5 bases at J, with 18 bases between the two ends. The CDR3 runs 16 residues. The germline V gene encodes CDR1 MNHEY and CDR2 SVGEGT. For the CDR3, the DNA is TGTGCCAGCAGTTACGGCCAAGGGGGACGGTCGTATGGCTACACCTTC. Translation: CASSYGQGGRSYGYTF.

V is TRBV6-2 or TRBV6-3 and J is TRBJ2-1; 13 nucleotides align to TRBD2. Germline lookup yields CDR1 MNHEY and CDR2 SVGEGT. CDR3 length: 16 amino acids. Trimming removed 5 bases from V and 5 bases from J; junction bases left unmatched: 6. The chain's CDR3 is CASSLSGTSGNNEQFF. The CDR3 DNA reads as TGTGCCAGCAGTCTATCCGGGACTAGCGGGAACAATGAGCAGTTCTTC.